The sequence of this T cell receptor (beta chain) was determined in a study of blood T cell repertoires in COVID-19. At the level of the study: Samples of COVID-19 (acute and convalescent) were obtained from the United States, Italy and Spain. Sample material is recorded as cDNA or gDNA derived from T cells, B-cell-depleted T cells, or PBMCs.

Seattle researchers signed up patients amid active infection and tracked them longitudinally. Germline assignment: CDR1 KGHSH and CDR2 LQKENI. The CDR3 runs to 20 residues. V shed 3 bases and J 1 base; nucleotides not matched to a gene: 17. Under the authors' procedure: Reference gene primer amplification gave nucleated cell count estimates. TCRdb keeps only in-frame clones here, not all; method: immunoSEQ multiplex PCR. D and trimming were read from the DNA, whereas the V and J calls and clone size are those reported in that table. The data show about 480,000 clones, about 91% seen once. What was sequenced was peripheral blood. This TCR derives from a man younger than 35 with COVID-19, enrolled during active disease. This rearrangement joins TRBV18 to TRBJ2-1, with 8 positions matching TRBD1. CDR3 in DNA: TGTGCCAGCTCACCGTACGTCGGACAGGGAGGTAAGGGGTCCTACAATGAGCAGTTCTTC. Its protein is CASSPYVGQGGKGSYNEQFF.